This T cell receptor (beta chain) originates from a study of OX40 agonist ivuxolimab in advanced cancers. General notes on the study: The costimulatory receptor OX40 (CD134) was targeted by ivuxolimab, a fully human IgG2 agonistic monoclonal antibody. The purpose of peripheral TCRbeta sequencing was to test whether ivuxolimab changed TCR sequence diversity and led to clonal T-cell expansion. Prior anti-PD-1, anti-PD-L1 or anti-CTLA-4 therapy was permitted, and checkpoint inhibitors had been received by around 39% of dose-escalation patients. Intravenous ivuxolimab was administered to patients every 2 weeks at six dose levels: 0.01, 0.1, 0.3, 1.5, 3 and 10 mg/kg. Of the approximately 50 dose-escalation patients, hepatocellular carcinoma was present in about 20, melanoma in approximately 15, renal cell carcinoma in 9 and head and neck cancer in 9. In the dose-escalation cohort, more than 80% of patients were male, and the mean age was roughly 60 years with a range of roughly 20 to 79. The monotherapy dose-escalation portion (N ≈ 56 patients) of the phase I ivuxolimab trial is reported in the paper. Three dose-escalation patients achieved partial responses, one with hepatocellular carcinoma and two with cutaneous melanoma.

The germline V gene (reference sequence) yields GTSNPN for CDR1 and SVGIG for CDR2. Cut back by 5 bases and 2 bases, the V and J ends lie 6 bases apart. The CDR3 contains 11 residues, cysteine and phenylalanine counted. Only the CDR3 region is kept as DNA, spanning 33 bases read in frame from base 1. Patients with a history of autoimmune disease or receiving systemic immunosuppression were excluded from the trial. Peripheral blood for TCR sequencing was drawn from every dose cohort at baseline, at cycle 4 day 1 and at cycle 7 day 1. The samples were drawn from a first-in-human, open-label, multicenter phase I dose-escalation trial of ivuxolimab. The trial enrolled adults with locally advanced or metastatic head and neck squamous cell, hepatocellular, melanoma or renal cell carcinoma. Before TCR sequencing, CD4+ T cells and CD8+ T cells were sorted from peripheral blood as separate populations. Genomic DNA was extracted from sorted cells for sequencing of the TCRbeta CDR3 region. The immunoSEQ Assay was used for sequencing of TCRbeta CDR3 regions. TCRdb holds this immuneACCESS table with in-frame rearrangements only. Some clones are missing; in checked studies, unresolved V genes explain under half, and the rest has no known cause. This sample holds over 45,000 clones; less than 90% were observed only once. The ten largest clones take up 0.5% to 0.7% of the sample.

The paper as a whole reports these results and caveats: In the 0.1-3.0 mg/kg groups, partial responders were among the patients with the lowest normalized peripheral clonal expansion, particularly in CD8+ T cells. After ivuxolimab, expanded clones were on average more numerous among CD8+ T cells than among CD4+ T cells. Low levels of normalized T-cell clonal expansion were also seen in some nonresponding patients. The antigen specificity of the peripheral T cells that underwent clonal expansion was not determined. At doses of 0.1 to 3.0 mg/kg, clonal expansion of both CD4+ and CD8+ blood T cells was observed from baseline to week 6.

About this clone: What this receptor recognizes is not known. Nothing much larger sits one base from this clone, and base qualities are not available.

The chain joins TRBV30 to TRBJ1-1, with an unclear D gene assignment. The sequencing used CD4+ or CD8+ T cells sorted from blood, collected in a trial of the OX40 agonist ivuxolimab. The sequence came from an adult with an advanced solid tumor such as melanoma, head and neck, liver or kidney cancer. The CDR3 is CAWRFNTEAFF. The sequenced DNA is TGTGCCTGGCGTTTTAACACTGAAGCTTTCTTT.